These T cell receptor beta chains were read from a single sample in a study of molecular identifiers for immune sequencing clone quantification. TCRdb redid the calling of the PCR reads with MiXCR, one entry per CDR3 protein. The table has under 65,000 distinct CDR3 sequences, approximately 25% seen once. Sequenced sample: naive CD8+ T cells from blood, with Jurkat cell RNA spiked in. The source is a human donor in good health. Some libraries in this study had Jurkat cell RNA spiked in. Both conserved end residues are part of each CDR3. The order of the fields is CDR3 protein, CDR3 length, J gene, V gene.

CASSLGGPELFF | 12 | TRBJ2-2 | TRBV5-6
CASSPGQILSTDTQYF | 16 | TRBJ2-3 | TRBV12-3/TRBV12-4
CSARGALTGIYEQYF | 15 | TRBJ2-7 | TRBV20-1
CASSSLAGQTSSYNEQFF | 18 | TRBJ2-1 | TRBV7-9
CASSARGLAQIYEQYF | 16 | TRBJ2-7 | TRBV27
CASSLASGISTDTQYF | 16 | TRBJ2-3 | TRBV5-1
CASSLGEAQYF | 11 | TRBJ2-5 | TRBV28
CASNESASGANVLTF | 15 | TRBJ2-6 | TRBV25-1
CSARELSSYEQYF | 13 | TRBJ2-7 | TRBV20-1
CSVEPTDTQYF | 11 | TRBJ2-3 | TRBV29-1
CASSLVAVEAFF | 12 | TRBJ1-1 | TRBV7-9
CASSLSQRYEQYF | 13 | TRBJ2-7 | TRBV7-2
CASSQVGRADTQYF | 14 | TRBJ2-3 | TRBV4-1
CASSERGGSGTGELFF | 16 | TRBJ2-2 | TRBV9
CASSLDSHNEQFF | 13 | TRBJ2-1 | TRBV19
CAYSTDSSYEQYF | 13 | TRBJ2-7 | TRBV7-9
CAWSVGSFTGELFF | 14 | TRBJ2-2 | TRBV30
CASSLDQAVAGDFGDTQYF | 19 | TRBJ2-3 | TRBV7-8
CASSRRGPGAGELFF | 15 | TRBJ2-2 | TRBV19
CASSSGVIRGGESTDTQYF | 19 | TRBJ2-3 | TRBV5-4
CASSLSGGTGDYEQYF | 16 | TRBJ2-7 | TRBV27
CASSRDRGFSYEQYF | 15 | TRBJ2-7 | TRBV3-1
CASSRLMAEAFF | 12 | TRBJ1-1 | TRBV10-2
CASSQPGANQPQHF | 14 | TRBJ1-5 | TRBV4-1
CSVEDGQGEQETQYF | 15 | TRBJ2-5 | TRBV29-1
CSARLVTNYGYTF | 13 | TRBJ1-2 | TRBV29-1
CSARPPGTGFTDTQYF | 16 | TRBJ2-3 | TRBV20-1
CASSPGGTAYEQYF | 14 | TRBJ2-7 | TRBV4-2
CAGTPDTYLREAFF | 14 | TRBJ1-1 | TRBV7-9
CASRATGRNYGHTF | 14 | TRBJ1-2 | TRBV12-3/TRBV12-4
CASSPGTEKETQYF | 14 | TRBJ2-5 | TRBV7-9
CASSYALTGGEAFF | 14 | TRBJ1-1 | TRBV6-5
CASSFLSPTNEKLFF | 15 | TRBJ1-4 | TRBV5-1
CSASDTTNEKLFF | 13 | TRBJ1-4 | TRBV20-1
CASSLSGTGRGPYNEQFF | 18 | TRBJ2-1 | TRBV5-8
CASSQEGQGVLVPDTQYF | 18 | TRBJ2-3 | TRBV4-2
CASSLSPSWGPAYEQYF | 17 | TRBJ2-7 | TRBV7-9
CASSFFGEQETQYF | 14 | TRBJ2-5 | TRBV11-2
CASSKTSGLDTQYF | 14 | TRBJ2-3 | TRBV21-1
CASSQDLAVAEAFF | 14 | TRBJ1-1 | TRBV4-1
CSARPGTSGFSQETQYF | 17 | TRBJ2-5 | TRBV20-1
CASSVSVQDYEQYF | 14 | TRBJ2-7 | TRBV9
CASSYNRDRVLGMNTEAFF | 19 | TRBJ1-1 | TRBV6-2/TRBV6-3
CASSQDQGPSNEQFF | 15 | TRBJ2-1 | TRBV4-3
CASSWRSTYEQYF | 13 | TRBJ2-7 | TRBV28
CASSLERASGGAYEQFF | 17 | TRBJ2-1 | TRBV7-8
CASSFSGYQETQYF | 14 | TRBJ2-5 | TRBV7-2
CASSLFRAALEDTQYF | 16 | TRBJ2-3 | TRBV12-3/TRBV12-4
CASSTAQLGYSGANVLTF | 18 | TRBJ2-6 | TRBV7-9